This TCR beta chain was recovered during a study of T cells in Graves' hyperthyroidism and ophthalmopathy. Looking at the study overall: At the time of initial diagnosis and before any treatment, peripheral blood was collected.

This clonotype was counted a few times. The CDR3 contains 15 residues. With 1 base removed from V and 7 bases from J, the gap between germline ends came to 12 bases. The germline V gene has CDR1 SGHRS and CDR2 YFSETQ. Graves' hyperthyroidism was deemed stable given no ophthalmopathy progression within 18 months. In patients aged 18 to 65, hyperthyroidism was newly diagnosed, with duration under 2 months. TCR beta CDR3 regions were amplified from RNA. A set of HTBI primers served as the primers for a first-round RT-PCR of the TCR CDR3. TCRdb ran MiXCR on the multiplex PCR reads and lists one entry per CDR3 protein. The table includes approximately 610,000 distinct CDR3 sequences, about a sixth detected once.

The sequenced sample consisted of blood. The chain couples TRBV5-1 to TRBJ1-6; TRBD1 is a possible D gene (5 bases). The origin of this receptor is a woman aged 18-29 years with Graves' hyperthyroidism. Here the CDR3 reads CASSLRGGGNSPLHF. The CDR3 region has the DNA TGCGCCAGCAGCTTGAGAGGTGGGGGAAATTCACCCCTCCACTTT.